This entry lists 7 T cell receptor beta chains sequenced from one sample in a study of T cell responses to AZD1222 COVID-19 vaccine. Produced via immunoSEQ multiplex PCR; TCRdb's table is partial and in-frame only. Among approximately 150,000 clones listed, around nine tenths were seen once. The source material was peripheral blood, sampled 28 days after the second AZD1222 dose. These receptors were taken from an adult who received the AZD1222 COVID-19 vaccine.

The chain carries TRBV7-8 and TRBJ2-1; 9 bases map to TRBD1. The V gene's germline CDR1 is SGHVS and CDR2 FQNEAQ. The CDR3 runs to 15 residues. V was clipped by 7 bases and J by 3 bases; unmatched bases: 7. The CDR3 DNA sequence: TGTGCCAGCACCAAGACAGGGGGGCTCTACAATGAGCAGTTCTTC. Encoded protein: CASTKTGGLYNEQFF.

The DNA for the CDR3 is TGTGCCAGCAGCCAACGCGGACGGAGAGCTAACTATGGCTACACCTTC. Translating gives CASSQRGRRANYGYTF. This sequence joins TRBV14 and TRBJ1-2; D not certain. The CDR3 is 16 amino acids. Germline CDR1 is SGHDN and CDR2 is FVKESK. The V end lost 2 bases, the J end lost 0 bases, and 13 bases lay between the germline ends.

The chain recombines TRBV29-1 with TRBJ2-7; unclear D gene. The germline CDR1 and CDR2 sequences are SQVTM and ANQGSEA. V was pared by 7 bases and J by 0 bases, with 13 bases between. The CDR3 is 13 residues long. The CDR3 sequence is CSAGSGSSYEQYF. The DNA for the CDR3 is TGCAGCGCAGGCTCGGGTAGCTCCTACGAGCAGTACTTC.

This chain connects TRBV3-1 (or the pseudogene TRBV3-2) to TRBJ2-2, with 10 nucleotides matching TRBD1. Germline CDR1 reads LGHDT; CDR2 reads YNNKEL (reference sequence). V gave up 4 bases and J gave up 4 bases; unmatched junction bases: 15. The CDR3 consists of 19 residues. The CDR3 bases are TGTGCCAGCAGCCGAGGAACCGGGACAGGGGCCGTCGGCACCGGGGAGCTGTTTTTT. Translating gives CASSRGTGTGAVGTGELFF.

The chain is built from TRBV9 and TRBJ2-1; 12 bases are shared with TRBD2. CDR1 is SGDLS, CDR2 YYNGEE, per germline. V shed 2 bases and J 6 bases; nucleotides not matched to a gene: 3. The CDR3 loop spans 15 amino acids. CDR3 residues: CASSVRLAGANEQFF. As DNA, the CDR3 is TGTGCCAGCAGCGTCAGACTAGCGGGGGCCAATGAGCAGTTCTTC.

With respect to this clone: The same CDR3 also results from other DNA sequences found in this sample. The gene calls are TRBV7-2 and TRBJ2-1; no firm D call. Germline assignment: CDR1 SGHTA and CDR2 FQGNSA. Trimming took off 5 bases at V and 4 bases at J, with 3 bases between the two ends. The CDR3 has 11 residues. CDR3 protein: CASSAYNEQFF. The CDR3 nucleotides read TGTGCCAGCAGCGCGTACAATGAGCAGTTCTTC.

J is TRBJ2-2 and V is TRBV18; TRBD1 aligns across 7 bases. The length of the CDR3 is 17 residues. The germline gives CDR1 KGHSH, CDR2 LQKENI. V lost 1 base and J lost 0; bases outside the gene matches: 5. CDR3 region: CASSPRFGTANTGELFF. CDR3 in DNA: TGTGCCAGCTCACCACGGTTCGGGACAGCGAACACCGGGGAGCTGTTTTTT.